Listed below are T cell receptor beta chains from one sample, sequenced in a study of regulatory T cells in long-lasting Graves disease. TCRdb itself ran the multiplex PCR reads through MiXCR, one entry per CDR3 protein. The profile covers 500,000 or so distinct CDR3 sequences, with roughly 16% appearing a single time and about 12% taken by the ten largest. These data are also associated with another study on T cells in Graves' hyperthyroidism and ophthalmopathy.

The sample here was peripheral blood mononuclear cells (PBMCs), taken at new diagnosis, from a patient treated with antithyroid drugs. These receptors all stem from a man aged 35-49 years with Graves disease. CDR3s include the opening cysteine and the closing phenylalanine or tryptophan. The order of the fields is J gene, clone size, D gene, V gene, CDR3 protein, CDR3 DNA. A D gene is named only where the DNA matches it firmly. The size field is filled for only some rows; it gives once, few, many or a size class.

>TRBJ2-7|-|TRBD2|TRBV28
CASAGTSGYEQYF
TGTGCCAGCGCCGGGACTAGCGGCTACGAGCAGTACTTC
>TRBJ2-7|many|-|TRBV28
CASRAQDTTYEQYF
TGTGCCAGCAGGGCCCAGGATACCACCTACGAGCAGTACTTC
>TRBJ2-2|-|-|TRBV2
CASREGEVTGELFF
TGTGCCAGCAGGGAGGGAGAGGTCACCGGGGAGCTGTTTTTT
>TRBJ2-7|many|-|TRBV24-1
CATSVSGAGEQYF
TGTGCCACCAGTGTTTCAGGGGCGGGTGAGCAGTACTTC
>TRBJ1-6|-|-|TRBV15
CATSREHQSNSPLHF
TGTGCCACCAGCAGAGAACACCAAAGTAATTCACCCCTCCACTTT
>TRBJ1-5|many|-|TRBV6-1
CASSEAKGRNQPQHF
TGTGCCAGCAGTGAAGCTAAGGGACGCAATCAGCCCCAGCATTTT
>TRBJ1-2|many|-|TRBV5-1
CASSTGTLRRNYGYTF
TGCGCCAGCAGCACCGGGACTCTACGCCGGAACTATGGCTACACCTTC
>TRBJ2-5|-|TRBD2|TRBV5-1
CASSPFGRAGETQYF
TGCGCCAGCAGCCCCTTCGGGAGGGCTGGAGAGACCCAGTACTTC
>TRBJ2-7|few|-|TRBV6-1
CASRRDAYEQYF
TGTGCCAGCAGAAGGGACGCCTACGAGCAGTACTTC
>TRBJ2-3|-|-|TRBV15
CATSRYTGGADTQYF
TGTGCCACCAGCAGGTATACAGGGGGGGCAGATACGCAGTATTTT